This TCR beta chain was profiled in a study of blood T cell repertoires in COVID-19. Overall study: There were acute and convalescent COVID-19 samples, and they came from the United States, Italy and Spain.

Participants were aged about 18 to 89 years, lived in over 20 US areas, and enrolled virtually. Germline CDR1 and CDR2: MNHEY and SVGAGI. This CDR3 contains 14 residues. Trimming took 6 bases from V and 5 from J; bases not matched to a gene: 4. The authors' processing: By means of reference gene primer amplification, nucleated cell counts were estimated. The protocol was immunoSEQ multiplex PCR, while the TCRdb copy is restricted to in-frame clones and leaves out a portion. V and J calls and clone size are those listed in that table; D and trimming were worked out from the DNA. This repertoire shows 150,000 or so clones, roughly 80% found once; its top ten account for around 6%.

The V and J genes are TRBV6-5 and TRBJ2-5, with 12 positions matching TRBD2. Source material: PBMCs or T cells enriched from blood (not recorded which). This sequence was found in a woman aged 40 to 49 with acute COVID-19. CDR3 sequence (DNA): TGTGCCAGCAGACTGACTAGCGGGGGTGAGACCCAGTACTTC. It is translated as CASRLTSGGETQYF.